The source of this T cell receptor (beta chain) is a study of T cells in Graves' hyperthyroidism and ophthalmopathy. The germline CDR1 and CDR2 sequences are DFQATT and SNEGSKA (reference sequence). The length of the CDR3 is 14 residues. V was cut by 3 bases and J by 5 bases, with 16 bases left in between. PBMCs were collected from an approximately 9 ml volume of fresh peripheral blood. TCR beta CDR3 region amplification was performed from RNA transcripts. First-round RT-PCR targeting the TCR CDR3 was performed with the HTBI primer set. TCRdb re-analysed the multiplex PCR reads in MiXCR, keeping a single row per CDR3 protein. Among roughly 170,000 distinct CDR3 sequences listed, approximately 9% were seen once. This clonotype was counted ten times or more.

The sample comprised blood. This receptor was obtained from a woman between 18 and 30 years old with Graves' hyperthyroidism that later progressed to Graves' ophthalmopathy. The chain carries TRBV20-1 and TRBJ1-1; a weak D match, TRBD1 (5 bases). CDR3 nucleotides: TGCAGTGCTAGGTCTTGGGGCTTGGGGACTGAAGCTTTCTTT. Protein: CSARSWGLGTEAFF.